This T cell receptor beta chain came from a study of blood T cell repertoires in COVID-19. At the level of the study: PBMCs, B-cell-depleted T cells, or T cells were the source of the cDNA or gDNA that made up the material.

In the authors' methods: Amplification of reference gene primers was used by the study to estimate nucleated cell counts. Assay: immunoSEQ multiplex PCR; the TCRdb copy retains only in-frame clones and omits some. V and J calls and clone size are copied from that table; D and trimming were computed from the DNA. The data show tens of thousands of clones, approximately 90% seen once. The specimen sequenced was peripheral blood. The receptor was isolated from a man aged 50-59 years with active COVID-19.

CDR3 sequence (DNA): TGCGCCAGCAGCCAACTACAGGGGGATAGAAATCAGCCCCAGCATTTT. The encoded protein is CASSQLQGDRNQPQHF. J is TRBJ1-5 and V is TRBV4-1; TRBD1 matches at 8 bases. This CDR3 spans 16 amino acids. The trim removed 2 bases at V and 4 bases at J, leaving 7 bases unmatched. Germline CDR1 MGHRA, CDR2 YSYEKL.